Below, 21 T cell receptor beta chains from the same sample are listed, as sequenced in a study of cytomegalovirus exposure and HLA in healthy donors. Primers for the PCR totalled 60 Vbeta and 13 Jbeta. Profiled with immunoSEQ multiplex PCR; TCRdb holds only in-frame clones, not every one. The table includes around 100,000 clones, 75% detected once. The specimen was PBMCs. The receptor source for this set is a man in his fifties or sixties in good health and CMV-seronegative.

The rearrangement joins TRBV19 to TRBJ2-2; D is perhaps TRBD1 (6 bases). The CDR3 consists of 14 residues. V shed 8 bases and J shed 4 bases, with 14 bases lying between them. Germline lookup yields CDR1 LNHDA and CDR2 SQIVND (reference sequence). DNA for the CDR3: TGTGCCAGTCGTCAGGGGCCGGGCACCGGGGAGCTGTTTTTT. This sequence encodes CASRQGPGTGELFF.

The V gene is TRBV2, the J gene TRBJ2-7; D remains unclear. With 4 bases removed from V and 4 bases from J, the gap between germline ends came to 17 bases. The CDR3 has 15 residues. Germline loops: CDR1 SNHLY, CDR2 FYNNEI. CDR3 sequence: CASSGGRRAKYEQYF. The CDR3 bases are TGTGCCAGCAGTGGTGGCAGGCGAGCAAAATACGAGCAGTACTTC.

The rearrangement uses TRBV4-2 and TRBJ1-3; D remains unclear. Per germline, CDR1 LGHNA and CDR2 YNFKEQ. The CDR3 loop spans 14 amino acids. Trimming cost V 0 bases and J 4 bases, with 7 bases left between them. Here the CDR3 reads CASSQDLLGNTIYF. CDR3 DNA sequence: TGTGCCAGCAGCCAAGATCTATTGGGAAACACCATATATTTT.

The V call is TRBV6-1, the J call TRBJ2-1; D gene unclear. Germline V lookup: CDR1 MNHNS, CDR2 SASEGT. CDR3 length: 11 amino acids. The V end lost 3 bases, the J end lost 8 bases, and 5 bases lay between the germline ends. The CDR3 sequence is CASSDMYEQFF. In nucleotides, the CDR3 is TGTGCCAGCAGTGATATGTATGAGCAGTTCTTC.

This clone was recorded once. The chain uses TRBV2 and TRBJ2-7; D is perhaps TRBD1 (5 bases). The V end lost 4 bases, the J end lost 4 bases, and 17 bases lay between the germline ends. The CDR3 is 15 residues long. Germline CDR1 and CDR2: SNHLY and FYNNEI. CDR3 in DNA: TGTGCCAGCAGTGGAACCGACAGCGACCTTTACGAGCAGTACTTC. It yields the protein CASSGTDSDLYEQYF.

This clone was found once. The V and J genes are TRBV6-6 and TRBJ2-7; TRBD2 aligns across 9 bases. Germline V gene lookup returns CDR1 MNHNY and CDR2 SVGAGI (reference sequence). The CDR3 runs to 15 residues. V shed 0 bases, J shed 3 bases, and the junction held 3 bases outside the gene matches. For the CDR3, the DNA is TGTGCCAGCAGTTACTCTGCGGGGGGGGGCTACGAGCAGTACTTC. The encoded protein is CASSYSAGGGYEQYF.

V usage is TRBV6-6 and J usage is TRBJ2-2; no definite D call. The CDR3 loop spans 14 amino acids. CDR1 and CDR2 from the germline V gene are MNHNY and SVGAGI (reference sequence). V was cut by 1 base and J by 4 bases, with 7 bases left in between. The CDR3 region has the DNA TGTGCCAGCAGTTACTTGTCGGGCACCGGGGAGCTGTTTTTT. Translating gives CASSYLSGTGELFF.

A few counts support this clone. The rearrangement uses TRBV15 and TRBJ1-3; D call uncertain. The CDR3 is made up of 14 amino acids. Trimming pared 1 base from V and 3 bases from J, leaving 7 bases between. Germline CDR1 and CDR2: LNHNV and YYDKDF (reference sequence). The CDR3 loop reads CATSRGGFGNTIYF. The CDR3 region has the DNA TGTGCCACCAGCAGAGGCGGGTTTGGAAACACCATATATTTT. Variable domain in full (rest from reference TRBV15 and TRBJ1-3): DAMVIQNPRYQVTQFGKPVTLSCSQTLNHNVMYWYQQKSSQAPKLLFHYYDKDFNNEADTPDNFQSRRPNTSFCFLDIRSPGLGDTAMYLCATSRGGFGNTIYFGEGSWLTVV.

The chain is built from TRBV7-8 and TRBJ1-1, with 7 positions matching TRBD1. The CDR3 has 13 amino acids. J lost 4 bases, V lost 5 bases, and 4 bases had no gene match. Per germline, CDR1 SGHVS and CDR2 FQNEAQ. CDR3 in DNA: TGTGCCAGCAGCGTCGACAGGGCCACTGAAGCTTTCTTT. Translating gives CASSVDRATEAFF. The variable domain in full, with the rest retrieved from reference TRBV7-8 and TRBJ1-1, is GAGVSQSPRYKVAKRGQDVALRCDPISGHVSLFWYQQALGQGPEFLTYFQNEAQLDKSGLPSDRFFAERPEGSVSTLKIQRTQQEDSAVYLCASSVDRATEAFFGQGTRLTVV.

Note on this clone: This sample includes further DNA sequences coding for the same CDR3. The chain is built from TRBV15 and TRBJ2-7; 7 bases agree with TRBD1. Germline-derived CDR1 and CDR2 are LNHNV and YYDKDF (reference sequence). The ends lost 5 bases at V and 3 bases at J; junction bases unmatched: 10. The CDR3 is made up of 15 amino acids. The CDR3 nucleotides read TGTGCCACCAGCCACCGGACAGGTTCCCTCTACGAGCAGTACTTC. Translated, it gives CATSHRTGSLYEQYF.

The rearrangement joins TRBV25-1 to TRBJ2-7; TRBD1 is a possible D gene (5 bases). Germline-derived CDR1 and CDR2 are MGHDK and SYGVNS. The V and J ends lost 4 bases and 7 bases respectively, with 23 bases between them. The CDR3 consists of 16 residues. The DNA for the CDR3 is TGTGCCAGCAGTGGGGAAGTTGAGGACCTTTCAGGGGAGCAGTACTTC. This gives the protein CASSGEVEDLSGEQYF.

The chain combines TRBV7-2 with TRBJ1-1; D is unresolved. This CDR3 contains 15 residues. With 4 bases removed from V and 5 bases from J, the gap between germline ends came to 17 bases. Germline CDR1 reads SGHTA; CDR2 reads FQGNSA. CDR3 region: CASSSGLLYETEAFF. The CDR3 nucleotides are TGTGCCAGCAGCTCGGGTCTCCTTTATGAGACTGAAGCTTTCTTT.

The chain uses TRBV6-1 and TRBJ2-7; D may be TRBD1 (6 bases). With 4 bases removed from V and 7 bases from J, the gap between germline ends came to 14 bases. CDR3 size: 13 residues. Germline V gene lookup returns CDR1 MNHNS and CDR2 SASEGT. In nucleotides, the CDR3 is TGTGCCAGCAGTGTACAGGGTACGGGAGAGCAGTACTTC. It is translated as CASSVQGTGEQYF.

The chain couples TRBV29-1 to TRBJ2-5; TRBD1 aligns across 8 bases. Germline assignment: CDR1 SQVTM and CDR2 ANQGSEA. The CDR3 loop spans 19 amino acids. As DNA, the CDR3 is TGCAGGGTTACTGTCCGGACAGGGAAGGTCGTCGGCGTCCAAGAGACCCAGTACTTC. This encodes CRVTVRTGKVVGVQETQYF. The full variable domain, with the rest looked up from reference TRBV29-1 and TRBJ2-5, is SAVISQKPSRDICQRGTSLTIQCQVDSQVTMMFWYRQQPGQSLTLIATANQGSEATYESGFVIDKFPISRPNLTFSTLTVSNMSPEDSSIYLCRVTVRTGKVVGVQETQYFGPGTRLLVL.

This clone was observed a handful of times. The J gene is TRBJ2-2, the V gene TRBV14; maybe TRBD2 (6 bases). Germline CDR1 is SGHDN and CDR2 is FVKESK. This CDR3 comprises 17 residues. The V end lost 1 base, the J end lost 4 bases, and 16 bases lay between the germline ends. DNA for the CDR3: TGTGCCAGCAGCCAAGTAGGGCGGGGATCGGCCACCGGGGAGCTGTTTTTT. Protein sequence: CASSQVGRGSATGELFF.

V gene TRBV30 combines with J gene TRBJ2-7; 9 bases are shared with TRBD1. The junction had 8 bases not matched to a gene; V was cut back by 5 bases and J by 6 bases. CDR1 and CDR2 from the germline V gene are GTSNPN and SVGIG (reference sequence). The CDR3 is 13 amino acids. CDR3 in amino acids: CAWASSTGGEQYF. DNA of the CDR3: TGTGCCTGGGCATCCTCGACAGGGGGCGAGCAGTACTTC.

This rearrangement joins TRBV7-6 to TRBJ2-6; the match to TRBD1 covers 7 bases. The CDR3 consists of 22 residues. The V segment lost 5 bases and the J segment 1 base; nucleotides outside the gene matches: 23. Germline lookup yields CDR1 SGHVS and CDR2 FNYEAQ. The DNA of the CDR3 is TGTGCCAGCAGCCGTTTCTTGGGGACAGATGAGCCTAAAATTTCTGGGGCCAACGTCCTGACTTTC. The encoded protein is CASSRFLGTDEPKISGANVLTF.

The sample holds a few counts of this clone. The chain recombines TRBV4-3 with TRBJ1-1; D remains unclear. Germline-derived CDR1 and CDR2 are LGHNA and YSLEER. The CDR3 has 14 amino acids. V shed 0 bases and J shed 4 bases, with 9 bases lying between them. The CDR3 DNA follows: TGCGCCAGCAGCCAAGAGAGGGCTTCCACTGAAGCTTTCTTT. Its protein is CASSQERASTEAFF.

This clone has more than one count but fewer than ten. V usage is TRBV28 and J usage is TRBJ2-5; D unclear. V gave up 2 bases and J gave up 11 bases, with 12 bases separating them. The CDR3 loop spans 12 amino acids. The V gene's germline CDR1 is MDHEN and CDR2 SYDVKM. The chain's CDR3 is CASSLLRSPQYF. DNA of the CDR3: TGTGCCAGCAGTTTACTGCGTTCCCCTCAGTACTTC.

The chain joins TRBV6-1 to TRBJ2-7, with no clear D. The CDR3 consists of 13 residues. Looked up from germline, CDR1 is MNHNS and CDR2 is SASEGT. V was trimmed by 2 bases and J by 5 bases, leaving 10 bases between them. CDR3 in DNA: TGTGCCAGCAGTGAATCTCCTCCGGACGAGCAGTACTTC. This translates into CASSESPPDEQYF.

The V call is TRBV4-1, the J call TRBJ2-7; TRBD2 matches at 7 bases. The germline V gene has CDR1 MGHRA and CDR2 YSYEKL. The junction had 4 bases not matched to a gene; V was cut back by 0 bases and J by 5 bases. This CDR3 has 14 residues. The CDR3 bases are TGCGCCAGCAGCCAAGATCCACGGGGGGACGAGCAGTACTTC. Its protein product is CASSQDPRGDEQYF.